This is a list of T cell receptor beta chains from one sample in a study of OX40 agonist ivuxolimab in advanced cancers. Generated by immunoSEQ multiplex PCR, the TCRdb table keeps only in-frame clones and is missing some. This repertoire shows tens of thousands of clones, 91% found once; its top ten account for about 2.3%. The material was CD4+ or CD8+ T cells sorted from blood, obtained in a trial of the OX40 agonist ivuxolimab. These receptors all stem from an adult with an advanced solid tumor such as melanoma, head and neck, liver or kidney cancer. Each CDR3 is given without its conserved first and last residue. A D gene is named only where the DNA matches it firmly.

d_call: TRBD2; v_call: TRBV19; j_call: TRBJ2-3; cdr3_aa: ASSILGGRSTDTQY
d_call: .; v_call: TRBV6-1; j_call: TRBJ2-5; cdr3_aa: ASSQGLSETQY
d_call: .; v_call: TRBV2; j_call: TRBJ1-2; cdr3_aa: ASSEGKGGAWGGYT
d_call: TRBD2; v_call: TRBV18; j_call: TRBJ2-7; cdr3_aa: ASSPGASGLYEQY
d_call: .; v_call: TRBV27; j_call: TRBJ2-3; cdr3_aa: ASSLNFGLSTDTQY
d_call: .; v_call: TRBV23-1; j_call: TRBJ2-7; cdr3_aa: ASSQSYGQSYEQY
d_call: .; v_call: TRBV10-2; j_call: TRBJ2-2; cdr3_aa: ASRTSISGELF
d_call: .; v_call: TRBV4-3; j_call: TRBJ1-1; cdr3_aa: ASSWSRENTEAF
d_call: .; v_call: TRBV5-8; j_call: TRBJ2-5; cdr3_aa: ASSLGVKAQTQY
d_call: .; v_call: TRBV28; j_call: TRBJ2-3; cdr3_aa: ASGGSTDTQY
d_call: TRBD2; v_call: TRBV2; j_call: TRBJ2-1; cdr3_aa: ASIAGTSVYNEQF
d_call: .; v_call: TRBV18; j_call: TRBJ2-5; cdr3_aa: ASSPRVGVGETQY
d_call: .; v_call: TRBV28; j_call: TRBJ2-3; cdr3_aa: ASSRPEGGLGDTQY
d_call: .; v_call: TRBV11-2; j_call: TRBJ1-2; cdr3_aa: ASSSGRGDYGYT
d_call: .; v_call: TRBV5-1; j_call: TRBJ2-7; cdr3_aa: ASRLSGSYEQY